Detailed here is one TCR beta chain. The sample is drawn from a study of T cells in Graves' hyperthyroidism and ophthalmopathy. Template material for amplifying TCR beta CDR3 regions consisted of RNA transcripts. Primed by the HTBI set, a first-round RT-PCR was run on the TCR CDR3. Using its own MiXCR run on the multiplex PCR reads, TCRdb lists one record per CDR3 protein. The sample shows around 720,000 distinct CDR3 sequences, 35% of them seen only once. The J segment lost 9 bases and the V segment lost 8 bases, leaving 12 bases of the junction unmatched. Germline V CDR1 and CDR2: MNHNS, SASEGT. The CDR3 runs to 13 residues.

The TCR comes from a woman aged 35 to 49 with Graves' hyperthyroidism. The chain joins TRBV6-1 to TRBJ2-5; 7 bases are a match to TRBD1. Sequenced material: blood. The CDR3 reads CASHRGRDQPQYF. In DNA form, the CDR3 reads TGTGCCAGCCACAGGGGAAGGGATCAGCCCCAGTACTTC.